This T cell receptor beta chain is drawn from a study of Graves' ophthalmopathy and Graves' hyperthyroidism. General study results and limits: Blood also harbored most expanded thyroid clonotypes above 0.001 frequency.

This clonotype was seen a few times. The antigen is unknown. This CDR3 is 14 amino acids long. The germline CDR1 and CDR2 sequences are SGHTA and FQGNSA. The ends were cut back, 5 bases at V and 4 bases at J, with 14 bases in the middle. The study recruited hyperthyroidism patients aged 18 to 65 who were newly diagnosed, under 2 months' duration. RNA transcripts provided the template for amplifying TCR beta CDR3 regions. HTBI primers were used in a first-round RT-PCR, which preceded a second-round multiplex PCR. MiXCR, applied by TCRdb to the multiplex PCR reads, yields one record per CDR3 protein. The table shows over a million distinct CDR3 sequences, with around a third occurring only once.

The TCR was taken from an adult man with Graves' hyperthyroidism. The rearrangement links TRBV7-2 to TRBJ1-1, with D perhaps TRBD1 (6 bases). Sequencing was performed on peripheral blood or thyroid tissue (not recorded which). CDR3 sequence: CASSIRQDLTEAFF. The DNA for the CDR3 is TGTGCCAGCAGCATTCGACAGGATCTCACTGAAGCTTTCTTT. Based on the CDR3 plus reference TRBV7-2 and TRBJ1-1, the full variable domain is GAGVSQSPSNKVTEKGKDVELRCDPISGHTALYWYRQSLGQGLEFLIYFQGNSAPDKSGLPSDRFSAERTGGSVSTLTIQRTQQEDSAVYLCASSIRQDLTEAFFGQGTRLTVV.